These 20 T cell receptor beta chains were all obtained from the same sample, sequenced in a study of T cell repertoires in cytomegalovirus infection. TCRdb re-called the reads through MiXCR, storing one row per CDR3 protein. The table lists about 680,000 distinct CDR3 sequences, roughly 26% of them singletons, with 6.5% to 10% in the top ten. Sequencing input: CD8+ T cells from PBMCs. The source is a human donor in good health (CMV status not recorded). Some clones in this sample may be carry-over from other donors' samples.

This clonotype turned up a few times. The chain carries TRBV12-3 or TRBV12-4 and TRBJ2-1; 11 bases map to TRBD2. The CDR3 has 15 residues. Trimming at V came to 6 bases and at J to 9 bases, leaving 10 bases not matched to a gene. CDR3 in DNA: TGTGCCAGCAGCCCCCTAGCGGGGGGACGGAGTGAGCAGTTCTTC. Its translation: CASSPLAGGRSEQFF.

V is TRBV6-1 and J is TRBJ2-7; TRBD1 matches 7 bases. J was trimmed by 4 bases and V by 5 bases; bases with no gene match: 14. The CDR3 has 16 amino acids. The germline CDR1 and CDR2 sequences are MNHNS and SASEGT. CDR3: CASSISTGQVFYEQYF. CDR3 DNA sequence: TGTGCCAGCAGTATATCGACAGGGCAAGTGTTTTACGAGCAGTACTTC.

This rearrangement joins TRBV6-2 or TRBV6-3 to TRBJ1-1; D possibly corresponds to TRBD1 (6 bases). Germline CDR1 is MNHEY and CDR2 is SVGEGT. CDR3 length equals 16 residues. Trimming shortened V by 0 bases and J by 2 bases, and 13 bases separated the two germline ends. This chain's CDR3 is CASSYSTGPSNTEAFF. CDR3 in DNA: TGTGCCAGCAGTTACTCGACAGGCCCTAGCAACACTGAAGCTTTCTTT.

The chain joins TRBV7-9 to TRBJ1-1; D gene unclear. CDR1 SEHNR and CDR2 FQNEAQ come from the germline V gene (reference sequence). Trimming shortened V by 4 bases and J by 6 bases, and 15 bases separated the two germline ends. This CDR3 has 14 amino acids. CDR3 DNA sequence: TGTGCCAGCAGCTCCGTGAGGAGTCCTCCTGAAGCTTTCTTT. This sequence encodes CASSSVRSPPEAFF.

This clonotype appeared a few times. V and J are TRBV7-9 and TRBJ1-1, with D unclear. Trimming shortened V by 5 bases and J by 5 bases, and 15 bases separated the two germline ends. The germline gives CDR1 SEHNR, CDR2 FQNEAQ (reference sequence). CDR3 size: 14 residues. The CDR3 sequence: CASSLGVRETEAFF. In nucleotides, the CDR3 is TGTGCCAGCAGCCTCGGGGTCCGCGAGACTGAAGCTTTCTTT. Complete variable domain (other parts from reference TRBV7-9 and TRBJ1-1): DTGVSQNPRHKITKRGQNVTFRCDPISEHNRLYWYRQTLGQGPEFLTYFQNEAQLEKSRLLSDRFSAERPKGSFSTLEIQRTEQGDSAMYLCASSLGVRETEAFFGQGTRLTVV.

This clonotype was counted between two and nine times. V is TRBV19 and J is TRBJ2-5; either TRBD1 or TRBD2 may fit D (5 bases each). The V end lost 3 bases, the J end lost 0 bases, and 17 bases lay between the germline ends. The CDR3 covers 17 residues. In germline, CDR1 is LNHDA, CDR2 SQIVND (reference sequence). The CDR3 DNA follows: TGTGCCAGTAGTATTTCGAAGAGGGGACCAAACCAAGAGACCCAGTACTTC. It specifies CASSISKRGPNQETQYF.

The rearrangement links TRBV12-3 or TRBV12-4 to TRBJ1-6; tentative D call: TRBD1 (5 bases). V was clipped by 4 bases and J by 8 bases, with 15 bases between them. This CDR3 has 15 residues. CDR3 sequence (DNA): TGTGCCAGCAGTTCCTACGGGACGGATGATTCACCCCTCCACTTT. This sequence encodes CASSSYGTDDSPLHF.

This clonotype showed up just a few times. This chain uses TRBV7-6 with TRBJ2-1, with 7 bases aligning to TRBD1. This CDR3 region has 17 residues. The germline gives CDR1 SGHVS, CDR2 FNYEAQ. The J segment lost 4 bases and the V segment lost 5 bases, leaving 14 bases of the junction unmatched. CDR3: CASSDPTGIGPYNEQFF. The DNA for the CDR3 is TGTGCCAGCAGCGATCCGACAGGGATCGGCCCTTACAATGAGCAGTTCTTC.

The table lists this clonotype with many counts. The CDR3 is CASSTGSYEQYF. For the CDR3, the DNA is TGTGCCAGCAGCACAGGGTCCTACGAGCAGTACTTC. This chain uses TRBV19 with TRBJ2-7, with D perhaps TRBD1 (6 bases). Trimming stripped 9 bases from V and 1 base from J, with 10 bases between. Germline-derived CDR1 and CDR2 are LNHDA and SQIVND (reference sequence). The CDR3 has 12 residues. Full variable domain (remainder filled in from reference TRBV19 and TRBJ2-7): DGGITQSPKYLFRKEGQNVTLSCEQNLNHDAMYWYRQDPGQGLRLIYYSQIVNDFQKGDIAEGYSVSREKKESFPLTVTSAQKNPTAFYLCASSTGSYEQYFGPGTRLTVT.

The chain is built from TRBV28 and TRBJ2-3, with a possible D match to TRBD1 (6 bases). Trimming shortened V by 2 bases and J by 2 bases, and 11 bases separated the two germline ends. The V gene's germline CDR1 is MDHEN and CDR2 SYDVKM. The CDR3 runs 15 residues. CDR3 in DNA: TGTGCCAGCAGTTTAAGGGGGATTAACACAGATACGCAGTATTTT. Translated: CASSLRGINTDTQYF.

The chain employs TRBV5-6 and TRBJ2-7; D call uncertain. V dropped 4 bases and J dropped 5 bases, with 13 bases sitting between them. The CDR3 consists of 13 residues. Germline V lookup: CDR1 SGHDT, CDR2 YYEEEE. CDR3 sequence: CASSTTGWDEQYV. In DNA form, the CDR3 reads TGTGCCAGCAGCACAACCGGCTGGGACGAGCAGTACGTC.

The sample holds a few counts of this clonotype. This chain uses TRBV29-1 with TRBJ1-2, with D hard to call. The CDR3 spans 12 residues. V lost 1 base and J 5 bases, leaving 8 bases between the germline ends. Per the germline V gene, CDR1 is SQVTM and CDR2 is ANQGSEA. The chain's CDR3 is CSVEGRTYGYTF. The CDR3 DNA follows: TGCAGCGTTGAAGGCAGAACTTATGGCTACACCTTC.

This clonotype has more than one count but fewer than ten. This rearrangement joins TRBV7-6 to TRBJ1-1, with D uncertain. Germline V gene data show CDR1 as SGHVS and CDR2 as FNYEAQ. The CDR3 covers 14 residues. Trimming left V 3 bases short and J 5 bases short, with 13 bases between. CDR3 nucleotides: TGTGCCAGCAGCTTTGGTTCCTCGGAGACTGAAGCTTTCTTT. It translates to CASSFGSSETEAFF.

Here the CDR3 DNA reads TGTGCCAGCAGTTTATCGGGACAGGGTAGTAATTCACCCCTCCACTTT. Its protein is CASSLSGQGSNSPLHF. V usage is TRBV27 and J usage is TRBJ1-6, with 9 bases matching TRBD1. V was pared by 0 bases and J by 6 bases, with 3 bases of the junction left unmatched. The CDR3 loop spans 16 amino acids. In germline, CDR1 is MNHEY, CDR2 SMNVEV (reference sequence).

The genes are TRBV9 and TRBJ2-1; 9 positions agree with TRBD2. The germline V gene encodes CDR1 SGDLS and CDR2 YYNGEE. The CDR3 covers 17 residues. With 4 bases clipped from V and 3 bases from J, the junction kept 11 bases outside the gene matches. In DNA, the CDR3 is TGTGCCAGCAGCCCTTTGTCTAGCGGGGTCCTCTACAATGAGCAGTTCTTC. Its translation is CASSPLSSGVLYNEQFF.

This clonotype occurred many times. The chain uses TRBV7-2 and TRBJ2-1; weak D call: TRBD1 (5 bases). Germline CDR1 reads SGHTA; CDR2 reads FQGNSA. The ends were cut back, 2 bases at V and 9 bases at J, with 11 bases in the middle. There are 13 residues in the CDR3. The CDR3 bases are TGTGCCAGCAGCTTAACACAGGCACGTGAGCAGTTCTTC. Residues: CASSLTQAREQFF.

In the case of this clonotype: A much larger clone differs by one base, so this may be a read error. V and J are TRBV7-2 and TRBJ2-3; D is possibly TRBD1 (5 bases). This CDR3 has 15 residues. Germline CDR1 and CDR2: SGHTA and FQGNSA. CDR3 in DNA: TGTGTCAGCAGACAGATGGGGTTCAGCACAGATACGCAGTATTTT. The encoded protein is CVSRQMGFSTDTQYF.

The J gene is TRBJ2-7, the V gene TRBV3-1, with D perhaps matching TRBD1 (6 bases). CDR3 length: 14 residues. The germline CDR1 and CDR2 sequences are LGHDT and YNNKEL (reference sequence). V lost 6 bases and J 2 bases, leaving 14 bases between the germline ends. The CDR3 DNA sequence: TGTGCCAGCAGACGTATGGACAGAGCCTACGAGCAGTACTTC. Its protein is CASRRMDRAYEQYF.

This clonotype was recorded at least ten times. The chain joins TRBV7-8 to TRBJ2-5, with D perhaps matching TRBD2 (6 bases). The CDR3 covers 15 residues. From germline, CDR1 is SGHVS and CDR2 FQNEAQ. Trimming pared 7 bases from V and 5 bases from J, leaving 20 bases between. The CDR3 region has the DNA TGTGCCAGCATTCGGCCGGCGGGGTCGGGGGAGACCCAGTACTTC. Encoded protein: CASIRPAGSGETQYF.

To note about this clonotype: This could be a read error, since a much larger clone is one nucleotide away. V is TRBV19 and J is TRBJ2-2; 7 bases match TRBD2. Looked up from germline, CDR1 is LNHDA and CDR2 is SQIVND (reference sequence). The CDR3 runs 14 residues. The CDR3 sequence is CASGYGGNTGELYF. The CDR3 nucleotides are TGTGCCAGTGGTTACGGGGGGAACACCGGGGAGCTGTATTTT.